This record concerns one T cell receptor beta chain sequence. Its antigen is unknown. The entry originates in a study of OX40 agonist ivuxolimab in advanced cancers. Study-wide results and caveats: The work left the antigen specificity of expanded peripheral T cells undetermined.

The CDR3 extends over 14 amino acids. The ends were cut back, 7 bases at V and 1 base at J, with 13 bases in the middle. CDR1 LNHDA and CDR2 SQIVND come from the germline V gene (reference sequence). Clones were read by immunoSEQ multiplex PCR, and TCRdb kept only the in-frame ones, dropping some. The repertoire holds roughly 20,000 clones, with 84% as singletons. The chain links TRBV19 to TRBJ1-1; a weak D match, TRBD1 (5 bases). The sequenced sample was CD4+ or CD8+ T cells sorted from blood, obtained in a trial of the OX40 agonist ivuxolimab. The TCR was taken from an adult with an advanced solid tumor such as melanoma, head and neck, liver or kidney cancer. The CDR3 region is CASTVPGPNTEAFF. In DNA, the CDR3 is TGTGCCAGTACCGTACCGGGACCGAACACTGAAGCTTTCTTT.